The clone carrying this T cell receptor beta chain was observed at least ten times. Its specificity is unknown. Deletions cut 2 bases from V and 4 bases from J, with 6 bases between. The CDR3 length is 13 residues. Each CDR3 protein is one row after TCRdb ran MiXCR on the reads. The sample consists of about 42,000 distinct CDR3 sequences, 12% of them appearing once. The data belong to a study of type 1 regulatory T cells. At the level of the study: T-allo10 is an in vitro-generated, Tr1-enriched CD4 T cell product specific for alloantigen.

Findings and caveats of the study: Tr1 cells had a more restricted TCR repertoire than non-Tr1 cells.

The specimen sequenced was cultured non-Tr1 T cells, either the whole culture or a sorted T cell fraction (not recorded which). This clonotype was obtained from a human donor in good health. The V and J genes are TRBV12-3 or TRBV12-4 and TRBJ1-3; perhaps TRBD1 as D (5 bases). The CDR3 protein is CASSLTGGNTIYF. The CDR3 DNA sequence: TGTGCCAGCAGTTTAACAGGCGGAAACACCATATATTTT.